In its sample, the clone carrying this TCR beta chain was seen a few times. Its antigen is currently unknown. This record comes from a study of T cell repertoires in cytomegalovirus infection. Turning to the study itself: Selected CMV epitopes included recently identified HLA-C-restricted ones as well as well-studied HLA-B-restricted ones. TCR beta signatures that were public indicated CMV infection and matching HLA type.

From the reads, TCRdb called clonotypes with MiXCR, one entry per CDR3 protein. The sample carries 110,000 to 150,000 distinct CDR3 sequences, about 32% recorded once. CDR3 length: 14 amino acids. Germline CDR1 and CDR2: SGHVS and FNYEAQ. With 8 bases clipped from V and 5 bases from J, the junction kept 7 bases outside the gene matches. This chain joins TRBV7-6 and TRBJ2-7; 12 nucleotides agree with TRBD1. The specimen comprised CD8+ T cells from cultured PBMCs, sampled from culture after CMV antigen stimulation. This TCR derives from a human donor in good health (CMV status not recorded). Some clones in this sample may be carry-over from other donors' samples. CDR3 nucleotides: TGTGCCAGCGGCGGGGGACAGGGGGCCAACGAGCAGTACTTC. It codes for CASGGGQGANEQYF.